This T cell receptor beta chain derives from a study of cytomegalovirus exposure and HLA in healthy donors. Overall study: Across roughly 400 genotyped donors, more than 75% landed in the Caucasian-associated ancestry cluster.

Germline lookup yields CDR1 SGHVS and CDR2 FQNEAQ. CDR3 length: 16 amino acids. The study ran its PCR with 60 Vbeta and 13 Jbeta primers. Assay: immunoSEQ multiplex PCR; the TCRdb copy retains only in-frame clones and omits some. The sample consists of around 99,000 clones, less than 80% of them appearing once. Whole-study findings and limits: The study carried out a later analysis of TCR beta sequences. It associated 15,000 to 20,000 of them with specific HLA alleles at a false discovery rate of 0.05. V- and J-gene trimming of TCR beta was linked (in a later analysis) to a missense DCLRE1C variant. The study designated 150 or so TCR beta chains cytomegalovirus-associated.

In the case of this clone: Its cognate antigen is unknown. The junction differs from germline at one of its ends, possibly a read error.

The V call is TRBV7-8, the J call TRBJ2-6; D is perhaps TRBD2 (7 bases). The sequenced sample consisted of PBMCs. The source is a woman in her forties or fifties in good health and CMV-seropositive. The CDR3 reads CASSLILSAGANVLTF. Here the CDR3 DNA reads TGTGCCAGCAGCTTAATCCTTTCCGCGGGGGCTAACGTCCTGACTTTC. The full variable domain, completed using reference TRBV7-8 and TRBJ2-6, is GAGVSQSPRYKVAKRGQDVALRCDPISGHVSLFWYQQALGQGPEFLTYFQNEAQLDKSGLPSDRFFAERPEGSVSTLKIQRTQQEDSAVYLCASSLILSAGANVLTFGAGSRLTVL.